This entry describes one TCR beta chain. The antigen is not known. The length of the CDR3 is 20 residues. Germline V gene data show CDR1 as SGHRS and CDR2 as YFSETQ. With V trimmed by 4 bases and J by 0 bases, 18 bases remained unmatched. The data were taken from a study of radiotherapy plus CTLA-4 blockade in lung cancer. Overall study findings and caveats: Reportedly, early blood T cell clone dynamics best predicted response, with interferon-beta.

Generated by immunoSEQ multiplex PCR, the TCRdb table keeps only in-frame clones and is missing some. This sample has more than 60,000 clones, with roughly 76% found just once. The chain couples TRBV5-1 to TRBJ2-3; 9 nucleotides agree with TRBD1. Here the sequenced sample was peripheral blood, taken from a patient treated with radiotherapy plus ipilimumab. This receptor was taken from a human donor with non-small cell lung cancer who had a complete response to radiotherapy plus ipilimumab. The CDR3 loop is CASSRTGTGTVGGSTDTQYF. The CDR3 DNA reads as TGCGCCAGCAGCCGTACCGGGACAGGGACTGTTGGTGGGAGCACAGATACGCAGTATTTT.